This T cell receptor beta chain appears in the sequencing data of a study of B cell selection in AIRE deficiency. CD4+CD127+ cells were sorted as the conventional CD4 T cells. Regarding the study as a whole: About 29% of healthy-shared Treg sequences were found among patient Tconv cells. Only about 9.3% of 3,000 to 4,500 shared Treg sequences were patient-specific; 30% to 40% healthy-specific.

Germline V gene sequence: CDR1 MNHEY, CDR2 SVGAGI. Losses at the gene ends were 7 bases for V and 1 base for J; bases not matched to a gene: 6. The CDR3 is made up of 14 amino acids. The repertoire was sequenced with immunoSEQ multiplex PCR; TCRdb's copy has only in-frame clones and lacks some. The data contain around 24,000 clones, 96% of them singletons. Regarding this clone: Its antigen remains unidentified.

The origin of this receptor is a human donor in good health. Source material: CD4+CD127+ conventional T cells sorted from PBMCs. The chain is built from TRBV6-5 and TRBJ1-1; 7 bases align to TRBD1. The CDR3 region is CASIPRGKNTEAFF. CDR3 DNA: TGTGCCAGCATTCCCAGGGGGAAGAACACTGAAGCTTTCTTT.